The clone carrying this T cell receptor beta chain was picked up a small number of times. This entry belongs to a study of cytotoxic CD8 clonotypes in ibrutinib-treated CLL. Study overall: The cohort had around 10 relapsed/refractory and approximately 15 treatment-naive patients, 17 to 18 IGHV unmutated. Following a median approximately 12 months of treatment, with a range of 6 to 36, response samples were taken. Productive templates averaged 255,043 per sample, and productive rearrangements 94,082.

Trimming took 6 bases from V and 4 from J, leaving 10 bases between them. The CDR3 is 13 amino acids. Germline V gene sequence: CDR1 SGHRS, CDR2 YFSETQ. Profiled with immunoSEQ multiplex PCR; TCRdb holds only in-frame clones, not every one. This table holds about 9,400 clones, 61% found once. The V gene is TRBV5-1, the J gene TRBJ2-2, with D maybe TRBD1 (6 bases). This sample comprised PBMCs, obtained before ibrutinib treatment. The receptor comes from a human donor with chronic lymphocytic leukemia. As DNA, the CDR3 is TGCGCCAGCACCGACAGGACCACCGGGGAGCTGTTTTTT. Protein: CASTDRTTGELFF.